These 3 T cell receptor beta chains were sequenced from one sample in a study of T-cell memory formation after mild COVID-19. TCRdb called the 5' RACE reads again in MiXCR, with one record for every CDR3 protein. Among 210,000 or so distinct CDR3 sequences, about 18% were seen once, and the ten largest hold 2.4%. Sequenced: PBMCs or a T cell subset sorted from them (not recorded which). Receptors were obtained from an adult woman who had mild COVID-19 (a few samples of this study predate the infection). Cell type and time point are not known.

This chain uses TRBV12-3 or TRBV12-4 with TRBJ1-2, with 7 bases aligning to TRBD1. Germline trimming cut 6 bases from V and 4 bases from J; bases unmatched to any gene: 2. CDR3 length equals 12 residues. DNA for the CDR3: TGTGCCAGCAGACAGGGGACCTATGGCTACACCTTC. Translating it yields CASRQGTYGYTF.

The J gene is TRBJ2-1, the V gene TRBV12-3 or TRBV12-4; no reliable D call. Trimming shortened V by 1 base and J by 10 bases, and 17 bases separated the two germline ends. The CDR3 contains 15 residues. CDR3 residues: CASSLEGSIQSEQFF. The CDR3 DNA reads TGTGCCAGCAGTTTAGAGGGTTCCATCCAATCGGAGCAGTTCTTC.

CDR3 region: CAGTVGGNEQFF. The CDR3 nucleotides read TGTGCCGGGACTGTCGGGGGTAATGAGCAGTTCTTC. J is TRBJ2-1 and V is TRBV2, with D maybe TRBD2 (6 bases). CDR3 length equals 12 residues. Germline values: CDR1 SNHLY, CDR2 FYNNEI. V shed 11 bases and J shed 7 bases, with 15 bases lying between them.